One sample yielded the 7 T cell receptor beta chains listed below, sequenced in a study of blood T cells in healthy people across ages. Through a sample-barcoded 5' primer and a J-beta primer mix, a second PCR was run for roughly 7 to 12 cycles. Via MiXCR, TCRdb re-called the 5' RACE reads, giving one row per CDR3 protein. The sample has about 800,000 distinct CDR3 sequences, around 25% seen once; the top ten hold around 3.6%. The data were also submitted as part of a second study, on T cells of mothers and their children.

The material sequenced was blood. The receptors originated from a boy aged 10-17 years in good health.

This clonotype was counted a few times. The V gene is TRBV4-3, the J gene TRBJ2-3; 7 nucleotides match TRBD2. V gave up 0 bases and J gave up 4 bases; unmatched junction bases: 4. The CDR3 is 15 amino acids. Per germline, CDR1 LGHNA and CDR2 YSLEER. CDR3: CASSQDAAGADTQYF. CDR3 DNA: TGCGCCAGCAGCCAAGATGCGGCGGGAGCAGATACGCAGTATTTT.

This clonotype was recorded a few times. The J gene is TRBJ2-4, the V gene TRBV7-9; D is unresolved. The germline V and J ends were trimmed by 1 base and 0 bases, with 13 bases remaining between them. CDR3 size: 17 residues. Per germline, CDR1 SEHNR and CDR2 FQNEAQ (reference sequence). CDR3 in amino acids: CASSLEPDGLAKNIQYF. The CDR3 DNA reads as TGTGCCAGCAGCTTAGAGCCTGACGGATTAGCCAAAAACATTCAGTACTTC.

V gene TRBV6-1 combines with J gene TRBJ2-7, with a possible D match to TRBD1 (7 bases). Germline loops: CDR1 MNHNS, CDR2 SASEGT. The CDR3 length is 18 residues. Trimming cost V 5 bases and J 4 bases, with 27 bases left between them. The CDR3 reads CASSRLTGVKRVWYEQYF. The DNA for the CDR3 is TGTGCCAGCAGTCGCCTCACAGGGGTAAAGCGGGTTTGGTACGAGCAGTACTTC.

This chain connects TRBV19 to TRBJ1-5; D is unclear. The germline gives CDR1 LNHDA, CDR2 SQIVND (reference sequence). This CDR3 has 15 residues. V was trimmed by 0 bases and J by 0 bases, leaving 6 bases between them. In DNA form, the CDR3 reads TGTGCCAGTAGTATAGAGAGGGTTAGCAATCAGCCCCAGCATTTT. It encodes CASSIERVSNQPQHF.

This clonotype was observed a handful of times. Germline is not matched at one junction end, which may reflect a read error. The CDR3 region has the DNA TGTGCCAGCAGCGAAGGGGAGAGAGGTGGCTACACCTTC. It codes for CASSEGERGGYTF. This chain connects TRBV2 to TRBJ1-2; D is perhaps TRBD1 (5 bases). CDR1 is SNHLY and CDR2 is FYNNEI in the germline V gene. The CDR3 extends over 13 amino acids.

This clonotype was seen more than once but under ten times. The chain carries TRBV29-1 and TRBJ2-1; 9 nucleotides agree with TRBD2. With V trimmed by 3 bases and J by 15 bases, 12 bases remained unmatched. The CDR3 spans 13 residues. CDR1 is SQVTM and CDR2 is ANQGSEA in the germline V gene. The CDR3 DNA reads TGCAGCGTTGAGTTGGGTCTAGCGGGACGCCGGTTCTTC. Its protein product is CSVELGLAGRRFF.

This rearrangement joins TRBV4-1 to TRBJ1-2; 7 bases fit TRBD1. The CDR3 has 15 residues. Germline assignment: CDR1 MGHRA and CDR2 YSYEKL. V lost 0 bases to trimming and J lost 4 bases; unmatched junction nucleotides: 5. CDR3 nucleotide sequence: TGCGCCAGCAGCCAAGATAGAAGGGGGCTCTATGGCTACACCTTC. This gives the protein CASSQDRRGLYGYTF.